These 26 T cell receptor beta chains share one sample of origin, sequenced in a study of cytomegalovirus exposure and HLA in healthy donors. Both 60 Vbeta primers and 13 Jbeta primers went into the PCR. Clones were read by immunoSEQ multiplex PCR, and TCRdb kept only the in-frame ones, dropping some. This table holds some 180,000 clones, roughly 82% found once. Sequencing used PBMCs. All receptors derive from a man aged 35-49 years in good health and CMV-seronegative.

J is TRBJ1-5 and V is TRBV28, with 9 bases identical to TRBD1. Germline V CDR1 and CDR2: MDHEN, SYDVKM. This CDR3 contains 17 residues. V lost 9 bases and J lost 4; bases outside the gene matches: 16. CDR3 sequence (DNA): TGTGCCAGTTGGGCTGCCGGGACAGGGCTGGGGAATCAGCCCCAGCATTTT. The encoded protein is CASWAAGTGLGNQPQHF.

The rearrangement joins TRBV5-4 to TRBJ2-1; 13 positions match TRBD2. Germline V gene lookup returns CDR1 SGHNT and CDR2 YYREEE (reference sequence). The CDR3 is made up of 15 amino acids. V dropped 4 bases and J dropped 4; count of bases not matched to a gene: 2. CDR3 residues: CASSPGLAGYNEQFF. In DNA form, the CDR3 reads TGTGCCAGCAGCCCGGGACTAGCGGGGTACAATGAGCAGTTCTTC.

J is TRBJ1-4 and V is TRBV5-8; D is unresolved. V was cut by 4 bases and J by 1 base, with 11 bases left in between. CDR1 and CDR2 from the germline V gene are SGHTS and YDEGEE. The CDR3 is 15 amino acids. CDR3 protein: CASSVIGVTNEKLFF. CDR3 in DNA: TGTGCCAGCAGCGTTATTGGAGTAACTAATGAAAAACTGTTTTTT.

The rearrangement links TRBV19 to TRBJ2-2; 11 bases are a match to TRBD1. V lost 5 bases to trimming and J lost 5 bases; unmatched junction nucleotides: 4. Germline loops: CDR1 LNHDA, CDR2 SQIVND (reference sequence). The CDR3 contains 15 residues. The chain's CDR3 is CASSFGTGGTGELFF. The CDR3 DNA reads TGTGCCAGTAGTTTCGGGACAGGGGGTACCGGGGAGCTGTTTTTT.

The J gene is TRBJ2-2, the V gene TRBV6-5; 7 bases match TRBD1. With 2 bases clipped from V and 8 bases from J, the junction kept 5 bases outside the gene matches. The CDR3 extends over 14 amino acids. The germline V gene has CDR1 MNHEY and CDR2 SVGAGI. CDR3 DNA: TGTGCCAGCAGTTACGACAGGGTGAGGGGGGAGCTGTTTTTT. It encodes CASSYDRVRGELFF.

The rearrangement uses TRBV28 and TRBJ1-2; weak D call: TRBD1 (5 bases). Per the germline V gene, CDR1 is MDHEN and CDR2 is SYDVKM. The CDR3 spans 15 residues. With 7 bases removed from V and 7 bases from J, the gap between germline ends came to 22 bases. CDR3 region: CASTVLARGSRGYTF. DNA of the CDR3: TGTGCCAGCACCGTCCTGGCACGGGGGTCGCGTGGCTACACCTTC.

This clone appeared a single time. V and J are TRBV27 and TRBJ2-3; no reliable D call. Germline V gives CDR1 MNHEY, CDR2 SMNVEV (reference sequence). This CDR3 has 13 amino acids. V was cut by 0 bases and J by 5 bases, with 6 bases left in between. In DNA form, the CDR3 reads TGTGCCAGCAGTTTATCGCGAGGAGATACGCAGTATTTT. It encodes CASSLSRGDTQYF.

This chain joins TRBV7-9 and TRBJ2-3; possibly TRBD2 for D (5 bases). The germline CDR1 and CDR2 sequences are SEHNR and FQNEAQ (reference sequence). This CDR3 region has 14 residues. The germline V and J ends were trimmed by 5 bases and 2 bases, with 11 bases remaining between them. CDR3 in DNA: TGTGCCAGCAGCGGAGAGGGAAACACAGATACGCAGTATTTT. Translated: CASSGEGNTDTQYF.

This chain uses TRBV6-4 with TRBJ2-1; 14 bases are a match to TRBD2. Germline CDR1 and CDR2: MRHNA and SNTAGT. The CDR3 spans 19 residues. After removal of 4 bases from V and 8 bases from J, the junction contained 16 bases not matched to a gene. Written as DNA, the CDR3 is TGTGCCAGCAGTGCCGCGGGACTAGCGGGAGACGGGGATCGGCATGAGCAGTTCTTC. This codes for CASSAAGLAGDGDRHEQFF.

The chain has TRBV23-1 and TRBJ2-2, with 9 bases that match TRBD2. TRBV23-1 counts as an open reading frame of uncertain function. The CDR3 spans 16 residues. V lost 0 bases and J lost 5; bases outside the gene matches: 4. The CDR3 DNA is TGCGCCAGCAGTCAATCGGCGCGGGAGGGTACCGGGGAGCTGTTTTTT. Residues: CASSQSAREGTGELFF.

The rearrangement joins TRBV7-9 to TRBJ1-2; 7 bases are shared with TRBD1. This CDR3 has 13 amino acids. CDR1 and CDR2 from the germline V gene are SEHNR and FQNEAQ (reference sequence). Germline trimming cut 5 bases from V and 3 bases from J; bases unmatched to any gene: 3. The CDR3 coding sequence is TGTGCCAGCAGCCCGACAGGGTACTATGGCTACACCTTC. Translating gives CASSPTGYYGYTF.

J is TRBJ1-1 and V is TRBV4-3; D gene uncertain. The CDR3 totals 15 residues. V was cut by 0 bases and J by 5 bases, with 13 bases left in between. Germline V lookup: CDR1 LGHNA, CDR2 YSLEER. The CDR3 DNA reads TGCGCCAGCAGCCAAGATCGGACGCCGGGAACTGAAGCTTTCTTT. This translates into CASSQDRTPGTEAFF.

The V call is TRBV5-6, the J call TRBJ1-2; 9 bases fit TRBD1. Germline values: CDR1 SGHDT, CDR2 YYEEEE. After removal of 4 bases from V and 4 bases from J, the junction contained 5 bases not matched to a gene. The CDR3 is 14 amino acids. The CDR3 loop is CASSPVTGGYGYTF. The CDR3 DNA sequence: TGTGCCAGCAGCCCAGTGACAGGGGGCTATGGCTACACCTTC. Using reference TRBV5-6 and TRBJ1-2 for the parts outside the CDR3, the full variable domain is DAGVTQSPTHLIKTRGQQVTLRCSPKSGHDTVSWYQQALGQGPQFIFQYYEEEERQRGNFPDRFSGHQFPNYSSELNVNALLLGDSALYLCASSPVTGGYGYTFGSGTRLTVV.

This chain links TRBV7-6 with TRBJ2-5; possible D gene TRBD1, 5 bases. The CDR3 runs 12 residues. The V gene lost 6 bases and the J gene lost 5 bases, with 10 bases spanning the gap. In germline, CDR1 is SGHVS, CDR2 FNYEAQ. The CDR3 DNA reads as TGTGCCAGCAGTTATTCAGGGGAGACCCAGTACTTC. This encodes CASSYSGETQYF.

The chain recombines TRBV9 with TRBJ2-7; 8 bases align to TRBD1. The CDR3 contains 15 residues. The V gene end was trimmed by 0 bases and the J gene end by 3 bases; junction bases not matched to a gene: 5. Germline CDR1 and CDR2: SGDLS and YYNGEE. This chain's CDR3 is CASSVGAGGYYEQYF. Written as DNA, the CDR3 is TGTGCCAGCAGCGTAGGGGCAGGGGGCTACTACGAGCAGTACTTC.

The sample holds a few counts of this clone. Distinct nucleotide sequences in the sample also encode this CDR3. The CDR3 region is CASSVGQGGQPQHF. The CDR3 DNA follows: TGTGCCAGCAGCGTGGGACAGGGAGGTCAGCCCCAGCATTTT. The V and J genes are TRBV9 and TRBJ1-5; 9 bases are shared with TRBD1. CDR3 length: 14 residues. V gave up 2 bases and J gave up 6 bases; unmatched junction bases: 3. Germline CDR1 reads SGDLS; CDR2 reads YYNGEE.

The chain joins TRBV6-5 to TRBJ2-3; 7 bases are shared with TRBD1. Germline V lookup: CDR1 MNHEY, CDR2 SVGAGI. The CDR3 spans 14 residues. V lost 5 bases to trimming and J lost 0 bases; unmatched junction nucleotides: 2. CDR3 residues: CASSRTGSTDTQYF. DNA for the CDR3: TGTGCCAGCAGTCGGACAGGAAGCACAGATACGCAGTATTTT.

V is TRBV7-8 and J is TRBJ2-5, with 8 positions matching TRBD2. Per the germline V gene, CDR1 is SGHVS and CDR2 is FQNEAQ. The CDR3 sequence is 15 residues long. The V gene end was trimmed by 7 bases and the J gene end by 4 bases; junction bases not matched to a gene: 11. This chain's CDR3 is CASTLSGGIVETQYF. CDR3 in DNA: TGTGCCAGCACTCTTTCGGGGGGGATCGTAGAGACCCAGTACTTC.

The V gene is TRBV19, the J gene TRBJ2-4, with a possible D match to TRBD1 (6 bases). CDR3 length equals 14 residues. Germline V gives CDR1 LNHDA, CDR2 SQIVND (reference sequence). V lost 5 bases to trimming and J lost 7 bases, with 15 bases between them. As DNA, the CDR3 is TGTGCCAGTAGTCGAACAGGGTTCCAGAACATTCAGTACTTC. As protein: CASSRTGFQNIQYF.

The chain recombines TRBV7-2 with TRBJ2-7, with D perhaps matching TRBD2 (7 bases). The CDR3 length is 15 residues. Trimming pared 5 bases from V and 2 bases from J, leaving 16 bases between. CDR1 and CDR2 from the germline V gene are SGHTA and FQGNSA. CDR3 in amino acids: CASSGGGGPTYEQYF. The DNA of the CDR3 is TGTGCCAGCAGCGGAGGGGGGGGCCCCACCTACGAGCAGTACTTC.

This CDR3 is CASSFGQGGYGYTF. For the CDR3, the DNA is TGTGCCAGCAGCTTCGGCCAGGGAGGGTATGGCTACACCTTC. V and J are TRBV7-2 and TRBJ1-2, with D possibly being TRBD1 (5 bases). Trimming left V 3 bases short and J 5 bases short, with 13 bases between. The V gene's germline CDR1 is SGHTA and CDR2 FQGNSA. This CDR3 comprises 14 residues.

This clone was recorded a few times. The chain couples TRBV28 to TRBJ1-3; 11 bases are a match to TRBD1. V lost 2 bases and J lost 8; bases outside the gene matches: 5. This CDR3 has 15 amino acids. Germline V gene sequence: CDR1 MDHEN, CDR2 SYDVKM. The CDR3 region has the DNA TGTGCCAGCAGTTTAAGCGGACAGGGGGCATACACCATATATTTT. Its protein is CASSLSGQGAYTIYF.

V is TRBV11-3 and J is TRBJ1-5, with D uncertain. In germline, CDR1 is SGHNT, CDR2 YENEEA. With 1 base removed from V and 0 bases from J, the gap between germline ends came to 10 bases. The CDR3 is 16 amino acids. The CDR3 nucleotides are TGTGCCAGCAGCTTAGTTTGCGAAGATAGCAATCAGCCCCAGCATTTT. As protein: CASSLVCEDSNQPQHF.

The chain employs TRBV28 and TRBJ1-2; 12 bases fit TRBD1. The V segment lost 8 bases and the J segment 4 bases; nucleotides outside the gene matches: 17. The CDR3 has 18 residues. CDR1 is MDHEN and CDR2 is SYDVKM in the germline V gene. CDR3 amino acids: CASPKPGDRGRGGYGYTF. CDR3 nucleotides: TGTGCCAGCCCAAAACCGGGGGACAGGGGGCGAGGTGGCTATGGCTACACCTTC.

The chain uses TRBV7-9 and TRBJ2-7; weak D call: TRBD1 (6 bases). This CDR3 contains 13 residues. Trimming stripped 1 base from V and 3 bases from J, with 7 bases between. Per germline, CDR1 SEHNR and CDR2 FQNEAQ (reference sequence). The chain's CDR3 is CASSLVTGYEQYF. As DNA, the CDR3 is TGTGCCAGCAGCTTAGTGACAGGCTACGAGCAGTACTTC.

The chain couples TRBV7-2 to TRBJ1-1; 7 bases are a match to TRBD1. The CDR3 consists of 14 residues. V gave up 4 bases and J gave up 0 bases; unmatched junction bases: 2. Germline loops: CDR1 SGHTA, CDR2 FQGNSA. The CDR3 sequence is CASSWDSLNTEAFF. CDR3 nucleotides: TGTGCCAGCAGCTGGGACAGTTTGAACACTGAAGCTTTCTTT. The entire variable domain, with the rest obtained from reference TRBV7-2 and TRBJ1-1, is as follows: GAGVSQSPSNKVTEKGKDVELRCDPISGHTALYWYRQSLGQGLEFLIYFQGNSAPDKSGLPSDRFSAERTGGSVSTLTIQRTQQEDSAVYLCASSWDSLNTEAFFGQGTRLTVV.